This T cell receptor beta chain was retrieved from a study of vaccination effects on CD4 cells after COVID-19. Whole-study results and caveats: Convalescent patients in the study were few, and early post-infection timepoints were absent.

As for this clone: Antigen specificity is unknown.

TCRdb's table, derived via immunoSEQ multiplex PCR, lists solely in-frame clones and lacks some. Of about 73,000 clones listed, around 79% are singletons. Antigen-specific CD4+ T cells were first expanded with viral peptide pools by the ViraFEST assay and only then sequenced. The authors isolated CD4+ T cells after 10 days of culture. Among the vaccine recipients, none had a prior SARS-CoV-2 infection, and nucleocapsid antibodies were negative. The CDR3 loop spans 13 amino acids. Deletions cut 2 bases from V and 5 bases from J, with 9 bases between. Germline CDR1 MNHEY, CDR2 SVGEGT. The chain uses TRBV6-2 or TRBV6-3 and TRBJ1-1; D gene unclear. The sequences come from CD4+ T cells from PBMCs cultured with HCoV-NL63 spike peptides, collected before COVID-19 vaccination. This TCR was recovered from a human donor who received a COVID-19 vaccine. The CDR3 nucleotides read TGTGCCAGCAGTTACCAGCGAGCGACTGAAGCTTTCTTT. As protein: CASSYQRATEAFF.